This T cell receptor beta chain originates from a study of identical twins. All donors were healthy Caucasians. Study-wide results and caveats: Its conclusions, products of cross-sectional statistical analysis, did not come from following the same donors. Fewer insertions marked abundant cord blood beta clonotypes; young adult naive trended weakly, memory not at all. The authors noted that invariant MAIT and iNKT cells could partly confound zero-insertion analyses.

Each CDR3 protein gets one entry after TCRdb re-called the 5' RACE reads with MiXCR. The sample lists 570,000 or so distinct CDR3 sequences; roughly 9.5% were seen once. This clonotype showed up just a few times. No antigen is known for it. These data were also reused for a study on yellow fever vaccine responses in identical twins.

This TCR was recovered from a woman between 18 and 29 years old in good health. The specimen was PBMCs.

CDR3 in DNA: TGCGCCAGCAGCTCCCAAGAGGGCTACGAGCAGTACTTC. Protein product: CASSSQEGYEQYF. The V call is TRBV5-1, the J call TRBJ2-7; D is possibly TRBD2 (5 bases). The CDR3 runs 13 residues. CDR1 is SGHRS, CDR2 YFSETQ, per germline. V lost 3 bases and J lost 3, with 10 bases in between. The full variable domain, with the rest looked up from reference TRBV5-1 and TRBJ2-7, is KAGVTQTPRYLIKTRGQQVTLSCSPISGHRSVSWYQQTPGQGLQFLFEYFSETQRNKGNFPGRFSGRQFSNSRSEMNVSTLELGDSALYLCASSSQEGYEQYFGPGTRLTVT.